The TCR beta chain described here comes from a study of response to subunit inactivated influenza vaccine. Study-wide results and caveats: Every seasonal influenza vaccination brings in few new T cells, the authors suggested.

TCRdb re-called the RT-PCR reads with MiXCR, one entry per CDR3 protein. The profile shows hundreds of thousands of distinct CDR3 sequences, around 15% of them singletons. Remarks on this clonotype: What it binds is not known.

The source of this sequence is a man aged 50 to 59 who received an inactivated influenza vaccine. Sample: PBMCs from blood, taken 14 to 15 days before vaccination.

The CDR3 DNA follows: TGTGCCAGCAGCCCTAGCGGGGGCTCATTATCTACGCAGTATTTT. This gives the protein CASSPSGGSLSTQYF. V and J are TRBV7-2 and TRBJ2-3, with 10 bases that match TRBD2. The V and J ends lost 5 bases and 8 bases, in that order; junction bases with no gene match: 10. Germline V gene lookup returns CDR1 SGHTA and CDR2 FQGNSA. The CDR3 is made up of 15 amino acids. Based on the CDR3 plus reference TRBV7-2 and TRBJ2-3, the full variable domain is GAGVSQSPSNKVTEKGKDVELRCDPISGHTALYWYRQSLGQGLEFLIYFQGNSAPDKSGLPSDRFSAERTGGSVSTLTIQRTQQEDSAVYLCASSPSGGSLSTQYFGPGTRLTVL.